This TCR beta chain stems from a study of PD-1 blockade in mismatch repair-deficient tumors. This clone occurred a few times. Here immunoSEQ multiplex PCR was the method, and the copy in TCRdb shows in-frame clones only, minus some. The sample holds about 84,000 clones; roughly 80% are singletons and the top ten take roughly 2.7%. Every patient had mismatch repair deficiency by PCR or immunohistochemistry. This specimen consisted of peripheral blood, obtained 12 weeks after starting pembrolizumab. The clonotype comes from an adult with mismatch repair-deficient cancer.

The CDR3: CASRTNDIQYF. For the CDR3, the DNA is TGTGCCAGCAGGACAAACGACATTCAGTACTTC. The chain joins TRBV6-5 to TRBJ2-4; no reliable D call. Germline V CDR1 and CDR2: MNHEY, SVGAGI. This CDR3 spans 11 amino acids. V lost 6 bases and J lost 8, with 8 bases in between.